This T cell receptor beta chain was captured by sequencing in a study of T cell changes during pregnancy in multiple sclerosis. The germline CDR1 and CDR2 sequences are SGHRS and YFSETQ. The length of the CDR3 is 15 residues. V gave up 1 base and J gave up 0 bases, with 11 bases separating them. The assay was immunoSEQ multiplex PCR, and TCRdb's table has in-frame clones only and misses some. The sample consists of about 75,000 clones, around nine tenths of them appearing once. The rearrangement joins TRBV5-1 to TRBJ2-7, with D unresolved. This specimen was CD4+ T cells from peripheral blood mononuclear cells, taken before pregnancy. The sequence was obtained from a female donor with multiple sclerosis, enrolled in a pregnancy study. The CDR3 nucleotides are TGCGCCAGCAGCTTGTACCCAGACACCTCCTACGAGCAGTACTTC. As protein: CASSLYPDTSYEQYF.